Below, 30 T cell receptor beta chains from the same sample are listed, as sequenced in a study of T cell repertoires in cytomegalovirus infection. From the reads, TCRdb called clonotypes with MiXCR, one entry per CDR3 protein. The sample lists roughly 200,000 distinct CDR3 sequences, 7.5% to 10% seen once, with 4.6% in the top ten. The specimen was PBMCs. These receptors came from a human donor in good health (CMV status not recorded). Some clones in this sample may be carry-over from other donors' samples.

This CDR3 reads CASSPDRAGGSYEQYF. The CDR3 DNA reads as TGTGCCAGCAGCCCGGACCGAGCGGGGGGCTCCTACGAGCAGTACTTC. The rearrangement joins TRBV5-4 to TRBJ2-7; 9 bases fit TRBD2. Germline trimming cut 4 bases from V and 0 bases from J; bases unmatched to any gene: 8. The germline V gene has CDR1 SGHNT and CDR2 YYREEE (reference sequence). The CDR3 runs 16 residues.

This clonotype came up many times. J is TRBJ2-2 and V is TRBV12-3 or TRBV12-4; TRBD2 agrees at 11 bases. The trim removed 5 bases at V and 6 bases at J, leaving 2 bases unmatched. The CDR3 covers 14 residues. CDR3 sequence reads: CASSRLAGPGELFF. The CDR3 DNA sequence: TGTGCCAGCAGTCGACTAGCGGGGCCCGGGGAGCTGTTTTTT.

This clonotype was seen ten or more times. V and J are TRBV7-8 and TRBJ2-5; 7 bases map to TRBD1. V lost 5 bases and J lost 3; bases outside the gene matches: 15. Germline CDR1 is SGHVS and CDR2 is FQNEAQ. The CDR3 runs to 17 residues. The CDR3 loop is CASSPRGGTDTKETQYF. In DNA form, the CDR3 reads TGTGCCAGCAGCCCCCGGGGTGGGACAGACACCAAAGAGACCCAGTACTTC.

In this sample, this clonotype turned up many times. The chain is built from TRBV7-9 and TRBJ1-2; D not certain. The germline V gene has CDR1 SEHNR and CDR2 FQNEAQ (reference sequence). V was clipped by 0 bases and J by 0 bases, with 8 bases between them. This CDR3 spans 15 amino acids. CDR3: CASSLAGPSNYGYTF. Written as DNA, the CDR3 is TGTGCCAGCAGCTTAGCCGGTCCGTCTAACTATGGCTACACCTTC.

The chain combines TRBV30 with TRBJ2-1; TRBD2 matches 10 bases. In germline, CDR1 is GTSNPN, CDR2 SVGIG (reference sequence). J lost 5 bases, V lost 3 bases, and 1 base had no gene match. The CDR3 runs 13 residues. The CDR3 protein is CAWSGLADNEQFF. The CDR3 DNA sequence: TGTGCCTGGAGCGGACTAGCGGACAATGAGCAGTTCTTC.

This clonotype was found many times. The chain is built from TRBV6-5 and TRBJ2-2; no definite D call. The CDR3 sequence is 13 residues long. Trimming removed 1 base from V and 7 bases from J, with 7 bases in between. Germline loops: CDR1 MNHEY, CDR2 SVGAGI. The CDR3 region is CASSYFTGGELFF. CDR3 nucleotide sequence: TGTGCCAGCAGTTACTTTACCGGCGGGGAGCTGTTTTTT.

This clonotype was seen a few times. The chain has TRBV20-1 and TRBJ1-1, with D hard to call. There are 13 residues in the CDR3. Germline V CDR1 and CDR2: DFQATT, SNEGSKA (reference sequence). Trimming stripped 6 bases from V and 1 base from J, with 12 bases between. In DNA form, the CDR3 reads TGCAGTGCCGAACGCCCGGGGAACACTGAAGCTTTCTTT. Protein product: CSAERPGNTEAFF.

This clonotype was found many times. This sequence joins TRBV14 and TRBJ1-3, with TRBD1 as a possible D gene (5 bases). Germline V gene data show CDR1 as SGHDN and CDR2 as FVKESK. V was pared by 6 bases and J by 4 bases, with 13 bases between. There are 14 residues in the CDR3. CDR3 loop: CASSYGTTGNTIYF. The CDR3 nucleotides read TGTGCCAGCAGTTACGGGACGACGGGAAACACCATATATTTT.

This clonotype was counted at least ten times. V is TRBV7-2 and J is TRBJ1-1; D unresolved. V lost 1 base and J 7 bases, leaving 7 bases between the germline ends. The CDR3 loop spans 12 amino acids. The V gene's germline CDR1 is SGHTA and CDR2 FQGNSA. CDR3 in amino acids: CASSLDMFEAFF. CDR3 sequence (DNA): TGTGCCAGCAGCTTAGACATGTTTGAAGCTTTCTTT.

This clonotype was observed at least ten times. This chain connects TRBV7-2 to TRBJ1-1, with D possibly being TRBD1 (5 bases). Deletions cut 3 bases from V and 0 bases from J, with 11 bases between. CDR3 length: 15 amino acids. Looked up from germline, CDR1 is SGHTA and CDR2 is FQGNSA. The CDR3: CASSLQGNMNTEAFF. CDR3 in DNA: TGTGCCAGCAGCTTGCAGGGTAACATGAACACTGAAGCTTTCTTT.

The CDR3 is CASSTLGGTGELFF. The CDR3, as DNA: TGTGCCAGTAGCACCCTCGGGGGCACCGGGGAGCTGTTTTTT. This chain joins TRBV19 and TRBJ2-2; TRBD2 is a possible D gene (6 bases). The germline gives CDR1 LNHDA, CDR2 SQIVND (reference sequence). The V gene lost 6 bases and the J gene lost 4 bases, with 12 bases spanning the gap. The CDR3 covers 14 residues.

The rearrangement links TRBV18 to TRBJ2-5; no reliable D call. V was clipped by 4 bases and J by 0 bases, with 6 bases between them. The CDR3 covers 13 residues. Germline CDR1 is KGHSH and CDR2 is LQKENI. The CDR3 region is CASSRGYQETQYF. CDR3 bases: TGTGCCAGCTCACGAGGTTACCAAGAGACCCAGTACTTC.

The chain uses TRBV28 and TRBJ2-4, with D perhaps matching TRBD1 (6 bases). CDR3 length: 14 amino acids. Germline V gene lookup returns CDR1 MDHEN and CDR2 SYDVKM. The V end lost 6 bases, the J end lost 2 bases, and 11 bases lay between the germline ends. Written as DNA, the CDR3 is TGTGCCAGCAGAGTCACAGGGACCAAAAACATTCAGTACTTC. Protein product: CASRVTGTKNIQYF. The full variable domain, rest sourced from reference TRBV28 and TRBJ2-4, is DVKVTQSSRYLVKRTGEKVFLECVQDMDHENMFWYRQDPGLGLRLIYFSYDVKMKEKGDIPEGYSVSREKKERFSLILESASTNQTSMYLCASRVTGTKNIQYFGAGTRLSVL.

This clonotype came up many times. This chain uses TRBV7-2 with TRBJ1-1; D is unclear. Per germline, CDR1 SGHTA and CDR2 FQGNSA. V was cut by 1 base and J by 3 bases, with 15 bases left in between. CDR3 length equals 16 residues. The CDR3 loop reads CASSLGGSGGYTEAFF. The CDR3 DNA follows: TGTGCCAGCAGCTTAGGAGGGTCCGGTGGCTACACTGAAGCTTTCTTT.

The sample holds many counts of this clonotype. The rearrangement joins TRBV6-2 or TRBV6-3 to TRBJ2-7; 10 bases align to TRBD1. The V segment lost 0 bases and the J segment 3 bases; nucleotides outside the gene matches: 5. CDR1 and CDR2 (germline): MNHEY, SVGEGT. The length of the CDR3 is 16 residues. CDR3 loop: CASSYSKGQGDYEQYF. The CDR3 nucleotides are TGTGCCAGCAGTTACTCGAAAGGACAGGGGGACTACGAGCAGTACTTC.

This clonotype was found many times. In DNA, the CDR3 is TGTGCCAGCAGCCCTAGGACAGCTCTTAACTATGGCTACACCTTC. Its protein product is CASSPRTALNYGYTF. This rearrangement joins TRBV7-9 to TRBJ1-2; maybe TRBD1 (6 bases). V lost 5 bases and J lost 1, with 14 bases in between. CDR3 size: 15 residues. Germline-derived CDR1 and CDR2 are SEHNR and FQNEAQ (reference sequence). The complete variable domain, with remaining parts taken from reference TRBV7-9 and TRBJ1-2, reads DTGVSQNPRHKITKRGQNVTFRCDPISEHNRLYWYRQTLGQGPEFLTYFQNEAQLEKSRLLSDRFSAERPKGSFSTLEIQRTEQGDSAMYLCASSPRTALNYGYTFGSGTRLTVV.

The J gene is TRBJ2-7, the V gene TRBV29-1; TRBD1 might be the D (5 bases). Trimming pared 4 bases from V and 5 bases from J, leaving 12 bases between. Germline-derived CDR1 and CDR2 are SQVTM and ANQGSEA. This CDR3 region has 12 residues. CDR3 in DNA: TGCAGCGTTGTTAAGGGGAACCACGAGCAGTACTTC. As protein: CSVVKGNHEQYF.

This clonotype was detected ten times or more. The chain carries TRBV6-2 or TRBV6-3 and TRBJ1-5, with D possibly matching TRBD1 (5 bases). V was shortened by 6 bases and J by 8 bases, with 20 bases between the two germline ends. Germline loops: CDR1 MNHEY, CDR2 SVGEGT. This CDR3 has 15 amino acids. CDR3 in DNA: TGTGCCAGCAGAGGCGTGAGGACAACCTTTGAGCCCCAGCATTTT. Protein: CASRGVRTTFEPQHF.

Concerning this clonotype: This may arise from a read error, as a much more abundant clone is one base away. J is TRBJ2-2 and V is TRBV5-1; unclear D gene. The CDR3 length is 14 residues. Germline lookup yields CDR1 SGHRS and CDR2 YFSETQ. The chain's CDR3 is CAISLDGNTGELFF. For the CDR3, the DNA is TGCGCCATCAGCTTGGATGGGAACACCGGGGAGCTGTTTTTT.

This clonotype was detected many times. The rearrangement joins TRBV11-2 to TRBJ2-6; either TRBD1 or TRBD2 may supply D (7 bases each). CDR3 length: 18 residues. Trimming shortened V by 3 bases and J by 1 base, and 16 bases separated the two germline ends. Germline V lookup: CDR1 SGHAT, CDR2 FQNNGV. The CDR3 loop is CASSFSSGRGSGANVLTF. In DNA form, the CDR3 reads TGTGCCAGCAGCTTCTCTAGCGGCAGGGGGTCTGGGGCCAACGTCCTGACTTTC.

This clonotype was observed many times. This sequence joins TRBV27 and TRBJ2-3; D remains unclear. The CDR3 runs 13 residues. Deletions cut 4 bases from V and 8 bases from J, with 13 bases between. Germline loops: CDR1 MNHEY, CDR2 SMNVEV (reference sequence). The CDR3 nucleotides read TGTGCCAGCAGTTCCTTGGGCGTCAGTACGCAGTATTTT. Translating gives CASSSLGVSTQYF.

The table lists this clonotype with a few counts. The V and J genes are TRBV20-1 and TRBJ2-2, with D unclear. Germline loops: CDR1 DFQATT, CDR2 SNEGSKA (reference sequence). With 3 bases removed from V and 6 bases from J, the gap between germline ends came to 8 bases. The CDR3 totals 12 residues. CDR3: CSASSLAGELFF. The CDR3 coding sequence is TGCAGTGCTAGCTCCCTAGCCGGGGAGCTGTTTTTT.

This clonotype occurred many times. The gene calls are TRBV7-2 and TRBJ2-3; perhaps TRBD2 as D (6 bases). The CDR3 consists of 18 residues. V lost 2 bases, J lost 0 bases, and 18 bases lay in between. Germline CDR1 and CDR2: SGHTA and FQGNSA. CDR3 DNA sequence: TGTGCCAGCAGCTTATCTTTACAGCCGGGACTCAGCACAGATACGCAGTATTTT. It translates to CASSLSLQPGLSTDTQYF.

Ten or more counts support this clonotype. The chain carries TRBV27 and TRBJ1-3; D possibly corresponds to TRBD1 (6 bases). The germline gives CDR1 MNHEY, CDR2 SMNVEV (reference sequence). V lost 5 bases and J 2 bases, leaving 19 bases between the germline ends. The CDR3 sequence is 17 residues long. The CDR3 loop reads CASSPLKTGITGNTIYF. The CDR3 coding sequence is TGTGCCAGCAGTCCACTAAAAACAGGGATAACTGGAAACACCATATATTTT.

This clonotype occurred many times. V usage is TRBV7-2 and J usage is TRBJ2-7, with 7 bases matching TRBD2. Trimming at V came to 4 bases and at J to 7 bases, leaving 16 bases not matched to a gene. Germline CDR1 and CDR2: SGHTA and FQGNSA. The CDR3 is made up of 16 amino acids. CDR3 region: CASSSVAGARLTEQYF. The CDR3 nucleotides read TGTGCCAGCAGCTCCGTCGCGGGAGCTCGCTTGACAGAGCAGTACTTC. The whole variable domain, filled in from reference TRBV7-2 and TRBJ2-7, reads GAGVSQSPSNKVTEKGKDVELRCDPISGHTALYWYRQSLGQGLEFLIYFQGNSAPDKSGLPSDRFSAERTGGSVSTLTIQRTQQEDSAVYLCASSSVAGARLTEQYFGPGTRLTVT.

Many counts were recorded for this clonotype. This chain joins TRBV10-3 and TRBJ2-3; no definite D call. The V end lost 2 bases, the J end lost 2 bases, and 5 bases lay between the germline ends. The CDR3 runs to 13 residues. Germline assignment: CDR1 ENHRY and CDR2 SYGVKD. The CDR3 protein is CAISETLTDTQYF. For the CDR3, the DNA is TGTGCCATCAGTGAGACTCTCACAGATACGCAGTATTTT.

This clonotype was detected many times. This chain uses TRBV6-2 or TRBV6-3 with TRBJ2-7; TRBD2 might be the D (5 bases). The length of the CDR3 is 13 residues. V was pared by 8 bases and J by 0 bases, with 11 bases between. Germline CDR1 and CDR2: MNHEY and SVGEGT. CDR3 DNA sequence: TGTGCCAGCGGCGACCGGGGCTCCTACGAGCAGTACTTC. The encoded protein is CASGDRGSYEQYF.

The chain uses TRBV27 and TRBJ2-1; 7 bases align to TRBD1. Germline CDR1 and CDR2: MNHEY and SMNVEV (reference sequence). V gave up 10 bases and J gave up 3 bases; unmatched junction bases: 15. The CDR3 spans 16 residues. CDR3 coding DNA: TGTGCCACAAACTCAAGACAGGGCGCTTACTACAATGAGCAGTTCTTC. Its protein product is CATNSRQGAYYNEQFF.

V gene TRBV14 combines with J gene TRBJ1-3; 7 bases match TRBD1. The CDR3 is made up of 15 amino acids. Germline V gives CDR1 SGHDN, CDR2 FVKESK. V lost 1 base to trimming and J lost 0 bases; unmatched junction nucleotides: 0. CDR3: CASSQGDSSGNTIYF. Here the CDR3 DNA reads TGTGCCAGCAGCCAAGGGGACAGCTCTGGAAACACCATATATTTT.

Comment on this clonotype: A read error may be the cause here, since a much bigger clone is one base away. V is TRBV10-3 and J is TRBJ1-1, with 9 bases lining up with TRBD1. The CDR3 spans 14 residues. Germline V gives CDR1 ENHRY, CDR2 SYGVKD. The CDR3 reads CVISEGQGNTEAFF. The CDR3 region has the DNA TGTGTCATCAGTGAGGGACAGGGGAACACTGAAGCTTTCTTT.